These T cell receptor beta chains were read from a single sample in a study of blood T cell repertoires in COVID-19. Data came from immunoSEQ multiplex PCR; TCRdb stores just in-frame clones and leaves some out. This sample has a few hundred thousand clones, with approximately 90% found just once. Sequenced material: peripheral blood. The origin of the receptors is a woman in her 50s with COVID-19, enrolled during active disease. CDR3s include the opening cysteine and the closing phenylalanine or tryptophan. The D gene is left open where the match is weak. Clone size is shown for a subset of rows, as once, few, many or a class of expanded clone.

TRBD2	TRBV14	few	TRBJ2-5	CASSQVSGAGEGETQYF	TGTGCCAGCAGCCAAGTCTCAGGAGCGGGAGAGGGAGAGACCCAGTACTTC
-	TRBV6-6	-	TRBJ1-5	CASSTQGKGNQPQHF	TGTGCCAGCAGTACACAGGGAAAGGGGAATCAGCCCCAGCATTTT
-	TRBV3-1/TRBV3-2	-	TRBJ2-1	CASSQEGSSKYNEQFF	TGTGCCAGCAGCCAAGAAGGTAGCAGTAAATACAATGAGCAGTTCTTC
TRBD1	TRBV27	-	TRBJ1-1	CASSLTGGNTEAFF	TGTGCCAGCAGTTTGACAGGGGGTAACACTGAAGCTTTCTTT
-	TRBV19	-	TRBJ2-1	CASTDWVNEQFF	TGTGCCAGTACCGACTGGGTCAATGAGCAGTTCTTC
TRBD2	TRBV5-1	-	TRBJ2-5	CASRYTTGTSLETQYF	TGCGCCAGCAGATATACCACCGGGACTAGTCTGGAGACCCAGTACTTC
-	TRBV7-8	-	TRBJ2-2	CASSLADGTQFTGELFF	TGTGCCAGCAGCTTAGCGGATGGGACTCAATTCACCGGGGAGCTGTTTTTT
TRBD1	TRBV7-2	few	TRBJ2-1	CASSRGQGSPWEQFF	TGTGCCAGCAGCAGAGGACAGGGGAGCCCGTGGGAGCAGTTCTTC
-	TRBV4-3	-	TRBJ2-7	CASSQTSTYEQYF	TGCGCCAGCAGCCAAACTAGTACCTACGAGCAGTACTTC
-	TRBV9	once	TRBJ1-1	CASSPTTWQQNTEAFF	TGTGCCAGCAGCCCGACTACGTGGCAGCAGAACACTGAAGCTTTCTTT
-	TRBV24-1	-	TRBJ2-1	CATSGAPGYYNEQFF	TGTGCCACCAGTGGGGCCCCGGGGTACTACAATGAGCAGTTCTTC
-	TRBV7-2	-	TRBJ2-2	CASSQTLRNTGELFF	TGTGCCAGCAGCCAGACTCTCAGAAACACCGGGGAGCTGTTTTTT
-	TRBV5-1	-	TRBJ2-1	CASSDSGTTYNEQFF	TGCGCCAGCAGCGATTCCGGGACAACCTACAATGAGCAGTTCTTC
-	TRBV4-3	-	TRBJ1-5	CASSQDSRQPQHF	TGCGCCAGCAGCCAAGATAGCAGACAGCCCCAGCATTTT
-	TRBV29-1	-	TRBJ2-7	CSVAGSYEQYF	TGCAGCGTTGCCGGGTCCTACGAGCAGTACTTC
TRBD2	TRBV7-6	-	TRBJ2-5	CASSLGALAGVIETQYF	TGTGCCAGCAGCTTGGGGGCACTAGCGGGAGTTATTGAGACCCAGTACTTC
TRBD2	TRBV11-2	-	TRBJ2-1	CASSYNGGKSSYNEQFF	TGTGCCAGCAGCTACAACGGGGGGAAGAGCTCCTACAATGAGCAGTTCTTC
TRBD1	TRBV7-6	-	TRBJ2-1	CASSPWGDRGRNEQFF	TGTGCCAGCAGCCCATGGGGGGACAGGGGTCGCAATGAGCAGTTCTTC
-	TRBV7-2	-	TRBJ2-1	CASSSGGSSYNEQFF	TGTGCCAGCAGCTCCGGCGGCAGCTCCTACAATGAGCAGTTCTTC
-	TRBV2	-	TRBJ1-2	CASSEAQGSRGYTF	TGTGCCAGCAGTGAAGCGCAGGGGAGCAGGGGCTACACCTTC
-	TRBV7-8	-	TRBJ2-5	CASSFSGETQYF	TGTGCCAGCAGCTTCTCGGGGGAGACCCAGTACTTC
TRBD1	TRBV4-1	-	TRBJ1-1	CASSQVEGANPGTEAFF	TGCGCCAGCAGCCAAGTGGAGGGGGCGAACCCGGGAACTGAAGCTTTCTTT
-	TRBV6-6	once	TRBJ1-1	CATSEWNTEAFF	TGTGCCACGAGTGAGTGGAACACTGAAGCTTTCTTT
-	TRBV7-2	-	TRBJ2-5	CASSLGTRGTQYF	TGTGCCAGCAGCTTAGGTACCAGAGGGACCCAGTACTTC
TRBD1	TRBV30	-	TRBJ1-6	CAWTPGGYNSPLHF	TGTGCCTGGACCCCAGGGGGCTATAATTCACCCCTCCACTTT
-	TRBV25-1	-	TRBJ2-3	CASSEPPGQHRYTQYF	TGTGCCAGCAGTGAACCTCCCGGACAGCACAGATATACGCAGTATTTT